Listed below are T cell receptor beta chains from one sample, sequenced in a study of graft-versus-host responses after intestinal transplantation. Assay: immunoSEQ multiplex PCR; the TCRdb copy retains only in-frame clones and omits some. This sample has tens of thousands of clones, with about 88% found just once. What these receptors recognize is not known. Sequencing was performed on unstimulated CD4+ T cells sorted from spleen or lymph node cells, taken before transplant. The source of these receptors is a human donor who was the organ donor for an intestinal transplant. CDR3s include the opening cysteine and the closing phenylalanine or tryptophan. The D gene is left open where the match is weak. Clone size is stated in some rows and not others, as once, few, many or a class when expanded.

v_gene,abundance,j_gene,len,d_gene,CDR3aa,CDR3nt
TRBV5-1,-,TRBJ1-2,15,-,CASSLNGHSNYGYTF,TGCGCCAGCAGCTTGAATGGGCACTCTAACTATGGCTACACCTTC
TRBV11-2,-,TRBJ1-1,14,-,CASSLDSRGTEAFF,TGTGCCAGCAGCTTAGATTCTCGGGGCACTGAAGCTTTCTTT
TRBV7-9,-,TRBJ2-3,15,TRBD2,CASRPRTSATDTQYF,TGTGCCAGCAGACCCCGGACTAGCGCAACAGATACGCAGTATTTT
TRBV5-1,-,TRBJ1-1,11,-,CASASGGEAFF,TGCGCCAGCGCATCAGGTGGTGAAGCTTTCTTT
TRBV6-6,-,TRBJ2-7,15,-,CASREEGAIIYEQYF,TGTGCCAGCAGGGAGGAGGGGGCGATAATCTACGAGCAGTACTTC
TRBV7-3,-,TRBJ2-3,14,TRBD2,CASSFSGGQGTQYF,TGTGCCAGCAGCTTTAGCGGGGGGCAAGGGACGCAGTATTTT
TRBV6-7,-,TRBJ2-3,19,TRBD2,CASSTSGTSGSPRTDTQYF,TGTGCCAGCAGCACTTCCGGGACTAGCGGGAGTCCGCGCACAGATACGCAGTATTTT
TRBV5-5,-,TRBJ1-1,12,-,CASSRSREEAFF,TGTGCCAGCAGCCGGTCCAGGGAAGAAGCTTTCTTT
TRBV7-3,-,TRBJ2-7,14,-,CASSLTAGAYEQYF,TGTGCCAGCAGCTTAACCGCAGGCGCCTACGAGCAGTACTTC
TRBV7-2,-,TRBJ2-4,15,-,CASSLGGYAKNIQYF,TGTGCCAGCAGCTTAGGCGGTTACGCCAAAAACATTCAGTACTTC
TRBV7-6,-,TRBJ2-2,16,-,CASGGPGFWNTGELFF,TGTGCCAGCGGCGGTCCAGGGTTTTGGAACACCGGGGAGCTGTTTTTT
TRBV9,-,TRBJ2-1,16,TRBD2,CASSVLSLAGENEQFF,TGTGCCAGCAGCGTTTTGTCACTAGCGGGAGAGAATGAGCAGTTCTTC
TRBV18,once,TRBJ1-2,15,TRBD1,CASSTGQGMNYGYTF,TGTGCCAGCTCAACGGGACAGGGGATGAACTATGGCTACACCTTC
TRBV20-1,-,TRBJ2-1,11,-,CSASLYNEQFF,TGCAGTGCTAGCTTATACAATGAGCAGTTCTTC
TRBV7-8,-,TRBJ2-5,14,-,CASSPRGAGETQYF,TGTGCCAGCAGCCCTCGTGGAGCTGGAGAGACCCAGTACTTC
TRBV5-1,-,TRBJ2-1,18,TRBD2,CASRGPGLAGGYYNEQFF,TGCGCCAGCAGGGGACCGGGACTAGCGGGAGGTTACTACAATGAGCAGTTCTTC
TRBV25-1,-,TRBJ2-2,14,-,CASSPMSTTGELFF,TGTGCCAGCAGTCCGATGTCTACCACCGGGGAGCTGTTTTTT
TRBV6-1,-,TRBJ2-3,14,-,CATSGYPSTDTQYF,TGTGCCACCTCGGGGTACCCAAGCACAGATACGCAGTATTTT
TRBV7-9,-,TRBJ1-2,16,TRBD1,CASSPPWTGTPPGYTF,TGTGCCAGCAGCCCCCCTTGGACAGGGACCCCTCCTGGCTACACCTTC
TRBV9,-,TRBJ2-7,17,-,CASSAFGTPTRSYEQYF,TGTGCCAGCAGCGCTTTCGGAACACCCACTAGGTCCTACGAGCAGTACTTC
TRBV5-1,-,TRBJ2-7,14,TRBD2,CASRPDEAGGEQYF,TGCGCCAGCAGACCGGACGAGGCGGGGGGGGAGCAGTACTTC
TRBV11-2,-,TRBJ2-7,15,-,CASSLASDISYEQYF,TGTGCCAGCAGCTTAGCTTCGGACATAAGCTACGAGCAGTACTTC
TRBV11-2,once,TRBJ2-1,14,TRBD2,CASSLGPSGNEQFF,TGTGCCAGCAGCTTAGGGCCTAGCGGCAATGAGCAGTTCTTC
TRBV5-1,once,TRBJ2-5,14,-,CASSLVGLQETQYF,TGCGCCAGCAGCTTGGTGGGACTCCAAGAGACCCAGTACTTC
TRBV27,-,TRBJ1-4,15,-,CASSLSGSRGEKLFF,TGTGCCAGCAGTTTATCCGGGTCTCGGGGTGAAAAACTGTTTTTT
TRBV11-3,-,TRBJ2-6,14,-,CASAPSPGANVLTF,TGTGCCAGCGCCCCAAGCCCTGGGGCCAACGTCCTGACTTTC
TRBV7-8,-,TRBJ2-7,16,-,CASSLAHRGTAPEQYF,TGTGCCAGCAGCTTAGCACATAGGGGGACGGCCCCCGAGCAGTACTTC
TRBV27,-,TRBJ1-4,17,-,CASSLQLTGGLVEKLFF,TGTGCCAGCAGTTTACAGTTGACAGGAGGCTTAGTTGAAAAACTGTTTTTT
TRBV11-2,-,TRBJ2-1,14,TRBD2,CASSPGLGPNEQFF,TGTGCCAGCAGCCCGGGACTAGGCCCTAATGAGCAGTTCTTC